This T cell receptor beta chain was captured in a study of T cells in Graves' hyperthyroidism and ophthalmopathy. For the study at large: Pretreatment peripheral blood was obtained at initial diagnosis. Findings and caveats of the study: Most clonotypes expanded in the thyroid (above 0.001) were also present in blood.

In this sample, this clonotype turned up many times. What it binds is unknown. Any patient presenting with uncontrolled infection, other autoimmune disease, pregnancy or lactation was left out. Orbital computed tomography and thyroid ultrasound, together with serum TRAb and thyroxine and clinical symptoms, were used for diagnoses. The TCR beta CDR3 regions underwent amplification using RNA transcripts as the source. Carried out on the TCR CDR3, a first-round RT-PCR used the HTBI primer set. MiXCR, run by TCRdb on the multiplex PCR reads, gives a single entry per CDR3 protein. The data show roughly 500,000 distinct CDR3 sequences, less than 25% seen once. Trimming cost V 6 bases and J 8 bases; bases outside gene matches: 8. The CDR3 has 13 amino acids.

The TCR originated in a woman in her 30s with Graves' ophthalmopathy. This chain connects TRBV12-3 or TRBV12-4 to TRBJ1-1; 8 positions match TRBD1. Sequencing used blood. CDR3 residues: CASSIRQGKEAFF. As DNA, the CDR3 is TGTGCCAGCAGCATCCGACAGGGGAAGGAAGCTTTCTTT.